This T cell receptor beta chain stems from a study of T cells in Graves' hyperthyroidism and ophthalmopathy. Amplification yielded TCR beta CDR3 regions, with RNA transcripts as the source. The study used the HTBI primer set for a first-round RT-PCR of the TCR CDR3. Each CDR3 protein gets one entry after TCRdb re-called the multiplex PCR reads with MiXCR. The table includes 500,000 to 650,000 distinct CDR3 sequences, around 15% detected once. Based on clinical symptoms, serum thyroxine and TRAb, thyroid ultrasound and orbital computed tomography, diagnoses were reached. V lost 3 bases and J lost 3; bases outside the gene matches: 6. Germline-derived CDR1 and CDR2 are SGHNT and YYREEE (reference sequence). The CDR3 extends over 16 amino acids. This clonotype was observed a handful of times.

This receptor was taken from a woman aged 35 to 49 with Graves' hyperthyroidism. V and J are TRBV5-4 and TRBJ2-7; TRBD2 matches at 13 bases. The specimen sequenced was blood. CDR3 DNA: TGTGCCAGCAGCTGGATAGGGACTAGCGGGAACTACGAGCAGTACTTC. Protein sequence: CASSWIGTSGNYEQYF. Full variable domain (rest looked up from reference TRBV5-4 and TRBJ2-7): ETGVTQSPTHLIKTRGQQVTLRCSSQSGHNTVSWYQQALGQGPQFIFQYYREEENGRGNFPPRFSGLQFPNYSSELNVNALELDDSALYLCASSWIGTSGNYEQYFGPGTRLTVT.